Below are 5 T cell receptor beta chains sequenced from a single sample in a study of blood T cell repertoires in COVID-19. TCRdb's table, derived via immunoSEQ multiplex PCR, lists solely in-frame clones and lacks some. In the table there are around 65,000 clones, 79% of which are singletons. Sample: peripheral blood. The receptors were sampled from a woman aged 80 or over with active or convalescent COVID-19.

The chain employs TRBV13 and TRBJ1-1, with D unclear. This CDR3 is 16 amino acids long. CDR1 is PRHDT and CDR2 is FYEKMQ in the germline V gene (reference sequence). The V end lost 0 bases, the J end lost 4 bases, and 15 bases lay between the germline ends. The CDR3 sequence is CASSLGASGVGTEAFF. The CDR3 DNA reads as TGTGCCAGCAGCTTAGGAGCTTCGGGTGTCGGCACTGAAGCTTTCTTT.

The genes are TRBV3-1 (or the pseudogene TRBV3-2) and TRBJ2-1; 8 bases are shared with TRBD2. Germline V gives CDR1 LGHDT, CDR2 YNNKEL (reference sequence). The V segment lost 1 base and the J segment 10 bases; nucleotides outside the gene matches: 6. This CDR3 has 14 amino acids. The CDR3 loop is CASSQGLAGQEQFF. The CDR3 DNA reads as TGTGCCAGCAGCCAAGGCCTAGCGGGCCAAGAGCAGTTCTTC.

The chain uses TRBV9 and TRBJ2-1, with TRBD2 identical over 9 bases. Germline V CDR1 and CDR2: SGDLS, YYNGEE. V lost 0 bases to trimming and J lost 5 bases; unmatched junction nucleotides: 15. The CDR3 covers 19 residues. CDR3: CASSVALRSAGGRDNEQFF. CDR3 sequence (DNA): TGTGCCAGCAGCGTAGCCCTCCGGTCAGCGGGGGGTAGGGACAATGAGCAGTTCTTC.

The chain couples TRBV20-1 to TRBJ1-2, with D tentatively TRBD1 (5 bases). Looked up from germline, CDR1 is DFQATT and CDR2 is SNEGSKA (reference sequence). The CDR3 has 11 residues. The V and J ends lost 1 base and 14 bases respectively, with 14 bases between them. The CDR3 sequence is CSARAGGGGTF. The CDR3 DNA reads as TGCAGTGCTAGAGCCGGGGGAGGTGGAACCTTC.

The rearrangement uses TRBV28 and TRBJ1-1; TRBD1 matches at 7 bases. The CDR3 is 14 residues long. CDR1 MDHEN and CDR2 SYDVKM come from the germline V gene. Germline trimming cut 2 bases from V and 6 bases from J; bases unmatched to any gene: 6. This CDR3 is CASSLRGRSAEAFF. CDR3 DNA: TGTGCCAGCAGTTTAAGGGGGCGCAGCGCTGAAGCTTTCTTT.